The rows below give T cell receptor beta chains drawn from one sample of a study of T cells in Graves' hyperthyroidism and ophthalmopathy. In TCRdb, the multiplex PCR reads were re-called with MiXCR into one record per CDR3 protein. The table records 310,000 or so distinct CDR3 sequences, about a sixth of them present only once. Sequenced input: blood. The receptor source for this set is an older woman with Graves' ophthalmopathy. Each CDR3 is given with its conserved first and last residue. The D gene is left open where the match is weak. Some rows have no size entry. The others give once, few or many, or a class for an expanded clone.

J | size | V | D | DNA | CDR3
TRBJ2-7 | many | TRBV5-6 | TRBD1 | TGTGCCAGCAGCTTAAGGACAGGGAGCTACGAGCAGTACTTC | CASSLRTGSYEQYF
TRBJ2-1 | many | TRBV11-2 | . | TGTGCCAGCAGCGATCCTCTACGAGACAATGAGCAGTTCTTC | CASSDPLRDNEQFF
TRBJ2-2 | few | TRBV29-1 | . | TGCAGCGTGACAGGCAGGGCCACGAACACCGGGGAGCTGTTTTTT | CSVTGRATNTGELFF
TRBJ1-5 | many | TRBV27 | . | TGTGCCAGCAGTTTAGAGAGTAGCAATCAGCCCCAGCATTTT | CASSLESSNQPQHF
TRBJ2-7 | many | TRBV10-3 | TRBD2 | TGTGCCATCAGCCCCTCGCGGACTAGCGGGAACGAGCAGTACTTC | CAISPSRTSGNEQYF
TRBJ1-5 | many | TRBV7-2 | TRBD1 | TGTGCCAGCAGCTATCCACCCGCCGACAGGGGATGGCAGCCCCAGCATTTT | CASSYPPADRGWQPQHF
TRBJ2-7 | many | TRBV3-1 | TRBD2 | TGTGCCAGCAGCCGGACTAGCGACCTTTACGAGCAGTACTTC | CASSRTSDLYEQYF
TRBJ1-4 | many | TRBV3-1 | . | TGTGCCAGCGGAGGACAGTATAATGAAAAACTGTTTTTT | CASGGQYNEKLFF
TRBJ2-7 | many | TRBV6-2/TRBV6-3 | . | TGTGCCAGCAGTAACAGGGCCCCCTACGAGCAGTACTTC | CASSNRAPYEQYF
TRBJ2-2 | few | TRBV7-9 | TRBD2 | TGTGCCAGCAGCGCTCCGGGACTAGGGACCGGGGAGCTGTTTTTT | CASSAPGLGTGELFF
TRBJ2-5 | many | TRBV2 | TRBD1 | TGTGCCAGCAGTCAGGGACAGGGGGCTGGGGAGACCCAGTACTTC | CASSQGQGAGETQYF
TRBJ1-3 | . | TRBV6-5 | . | TGTGCCAGCAGTTCTACGCGGGCTAGCTCTGGAAACACCATATATTTT | CASSSTRASSGNTIYF
TRBJ2-7 | many | TRBV6-2/TRBV6-3 | . | TGTGCCAGCAGTTACCCCCCCCTGGGGCGCGAGCAGTACTTC | CASSYPPLGREQYF
TRBJ2-1 | many | TRBV11-3 | . | TGTGCCAGCTCCAACAGAGCACGAGAGTACAATGAGCAGTTCTTC | CASSNRAREYNEQFF
TRBJ1-1 | . | TRBV5-5 | . | TGTGCCAGCAGCTTGAATAGGTTGGATTCCACTGAAGCTTTCTTT | CASSLNRLDSTEAFF
TRBJ1-4 | many | TRBV28 | . | TGTGCCAGCAGTAAACCCCCCCGGCAGGCCTATAATGAAAAACTGTTTTTT | CASSKPPRQAYNEKLFF
TRBJ2-7 | many | TRBV7-2 | . | TGTGCCAGCAGCTTATATACCTACGAGCAGTACTTC | CASSLYTYEQYF
TRBJ1-4 | once | TRBV20-1 | . | TGCAGTGCTAGAGGGGGGACTCGGGGGGGCGAAAAACTGTTTTTT | CSARGGTRGGEKLFF
TRBJ1-6 | . | TRBV4-1 | . | TGCGCCAGCAGCCAAGAATCCAGGACTCCCTATAATTCACCCCTCCACTTT | CASSQESRTPYNSPLHF
TRBJ2-1 | many | TRBV6-2/TRBV6-3 | . | TGTGCCAGCAGTCTCAGCCTTCCTTCCCCCAATGAGCAGTTCTTC | CASSLSLPSPNEQFF
TRBJ2-7 | many | TRBV5-1 | TRBD1 | TGCGCCAGCAGCACGGGACAGGCCTCCTACGAGCAGTACTTC | CASSTGQASYEQYF
TRBJ1-1 | few | TRBV3-1 | TRBD1 | TGTGCCAGCAGCCTCCGGGACAGGGGCACTGAAGCTTTCTTT | CASSLRDRGTEAFF
TRBJ2-3 | few | TRBV13 | . | TGTGCCAGCAGCCCTCGGTGGGATACGCAGTATTTT | CASSPRWDTQYF
TRBJ2-7 | many | TRBV7-2 | . | TGTGCCAGCAGCTTTAACACACGATCCTACGAGCAGTACTTC | CASSFNTRSYEQYF
TRBJ2-1 | many | TRBV20-1 | . | TGCAGTGCTAGGGGGGGCCGGTGGGGCGTGATAGATAATGAGCAGTTCTTC | CSARGGRWGVIDNEQFF